The 29 T cell receptor beta chains below were found in one sample sequenced in a study of post-analysis software for immune sequencing data. Tagging with unique molecular identifiers was a feature of the TCR beta cDNA libraries. Using its own MiXCR run on the PCR reads, TCRdb lists one record per CDR3 protein. This table has about 540,000 distinct CDR3 sequences, roughly 34% appearing once. Study-wide points: Relative to controls, patients had about 5 TRBV segments at higher frequency, with TRBV5-6, TRBV5-1 and TRBV20-1 among these.

The antigens for these receptors are not known. Source material: blood. The receptors stem from a girl aged 2-17 years with multiple sclerosis.

The sample holds a few counts of this clonotype. V usage is TRBV20-1 and J usage is TRBJ2-7; 14 bases align to TRBD2. With 6 bases clipped from V and 4 bases from J, the junction kept 8 bases outside the gene matches. This CDR3 region has 15 residues. Per the germline V gene, CDR1 is DFQATT and CDR2 is SNEGSKA (reference sequence). As DNA, the CDR3 is TGCAGTGCCGAAGCCGGACTAGCGGGGGGTTACGAGCAGTACTTC. Its translation: CSAEAGLAGGYEQYF.

The chain employs TRBV25-1 and TRBJ1-1, with D possibly TRBD1 on 6 matching bases. The V gene's germline CDR1 is MGHDK and CDR2 SYGVNS. Trimming shortened V by 2 bases and J by 10 bases, and 14 bases separated the two germline ends. The CDR3 spans 13 residues. For the CDR3, the DNA is TGTGCCAGCAGTGAAGGGACACCCTCTCGAGCTTTCTTT. This encodes CASSEGTPSRAFF.

This clonotype turned up a few times. This chain links TRBV5-1 with TRBJ2-1; 11 bases agree with TRBD1. J gave up 7 bases and V 4 bases, and 13 bases lay outside the gene matches. Per germline, CDR1 SGHRS and CDR2 YFSETQ. The CDR3 runs to 17 residues. CDR3 sequence: CASSRISSGTGGNEQFF. For the CDR3, the DNA is TGCGCCAGCAGCCGCATATCTTCCGGGACAGGGGGTAATGAGCAGTTCTTC.

This clonotype has only a few counts. The chain combines TRBV7-2 with TRBJ2-7, with D perhaps TRBD1 or TRBD2 (5 bases each). From germline, CDR1 is SGHTA and CDR2 FQGNSA. CDR3 length: 15 amino acids. V was cut by 1 base and J by 0 bases, with 10 bases left in between. CDR3 sequence (DNA): TGTGCCAGCAGCTTAGGGGGGAAAAACTCCTACGAGCAGTACTTC. Residues: CASSLGGKNSYEQYF. The whole variable domain, remainder taken from reference TRBV7-2 and TRBJ2-7, is GAGVSQSPSNKVTEKGKDVELRCDPISGHTALYWYRQSLGQGLEFLIYFQGNSAPDKSGLPSDRFSAERTGGSVSTLTIQRTQQEDSAVYLCASSLGGKNSYEQYFGPGTRLTVT.

CDR3 in amino acids: CSVGGVLNEKLFF. CDR3 nucleotide sequence: TGCAGCGTTGGAGGGGTACTAAATGAAAAACTGTTTTTT. The chain is built from TRBV29-1 and TRBJ1-4; D perhaps matches TRBD1 (5 bases). Germline CDR1 reads SQVTM; CDR2 reads ANQGSEA. V shed 4 bases and J shed 5 bases, with 11 bases lying between them. CDR3 size: 13 residues.

The V gene is TRBV20-1, the J gene TRBJ2-1; weak D call: TRBD2 (5 bases). The CDR3 is 13 residues long. V shed 1 base and J shed 9 bases, with 13 bases lying between them. Per the germline V gene, CDR1 is DFQATT and CDR2 is SNEGSKA (reference sequence). The CDR3, as DNA: TGCAGTGCTAGAGGGGGAGTAGTCGGTGAGCAGTTCTTC. Its protein product is CSARGGVVGEQFF.

The chain has TRBV10-3 and TRBJ1-1, with TRBD1 matching 8 bases. The CDR3 spans 14 residues. Trimming removed 9 bases from V and 3 bases from J; junction bases left unmatched: 9. Germline CDR1 reads ENHRY; CDR2 reads SYGVKD. CDR3 protein: CAISFQGADTEAFF. The CDR3 DNA is TGTGCCATTTCGTTCCAGGGGGCGGACACTGAAGCTTTCTTT.

The chain employs TRBV20-1 and TRBJ2-3, with 9 bases matching TRBD2. Germline V CDR1 and CDR2: DFQATT, SNEGSKA (reference sequence). After removal of 7 bases from V and 2 bases from J, the junction contained 10 bases not matched to a gene. The CDR3 has 15 amino acids. The CDR3 nucleotides read TGCAGTGTTGAGACCGGGACTAGCCTCACAGATACGCAGTATTTT. As protein: CSVETGTSLTDTQYF.

This chain connects TRBV20-1 to TRBJ2-3; D unresolved. Trimming shortened V by 1 base and J by 0 bases, and 8 bases separated the two germline ends. The CDR3 is made up of 14 amino acids. Germline V gene lookup returns CDR1 DFQATT and CDR2 SNEGSKA (reference sequence). The CDR3 region is CSARALESTDTQYF. CDR3 DNA sequence: TGCAGTGCTAGAGCCTTAGAGAGCACAGATACGCAGTATTTT.

A word on this clonotype: At one end the junction does not follow the germline gene, possibly because of a read error. The chain is built from TRBV20-1 and TRBJ2-2; 7 bases are shared with TRBD1. The CDR3 has 16 amino acids. Germline loops: CDR1 DFQATT, CDR2 SNEGSKA (reference sequence). The CDR3 is CSARDYIRGNTGERFF. In DNA form, the CDR3 reads TGCAGTGCTAGAGATTATATCAGGGGGAACACCGGGGAGCGGTTTTTT.

The rearrangement uses TRBV6-5 and TRBJ1-4; D is unresolved. CDR3 length: 13 residues. V was pared by 6 bases and J by 8 bases, with 13 bases between. Germline assignment: CDR1 MNHEY and CDR2 SVGAGI. CDR3 sequence (DNA): TGTGCCAGCAGAGGACCCCCGGAAGAAAAACTGTTTTTT. Translation: CASRGPPEEKLFF.

This clonotype was counted a few times. The chain is built from TRBV20-1 and TRBJ2-3, with 7 bases identical to TRBD1. V lost 1 base, J lost 5 bases, and 3 bases stayed unmatched. Germline-derived CDR1 and CDR2 are DFQATT and SNEGSKA (reference sequence). The CDR3 is 13 residues long. The CDR3 protein is CSARGQGLDTQYF. The CDR3 nucleotides are TGCAGTGCTAGAGGACAGGGTCTAGATACGCAGTATTTT.

The chain recombines TRBV4-1 with TRBJ1-2, with D unresolved. CDR3 length equals 14 residues. CDR1 is MGHRA and CDR2 is YSYEKL in the germline V gene. Trimming left V 1 base short and J 2 bases short, with 8 bases between. The CDR3 DNA follows: TGCGCCAGCAGCCAAGTGAACAGCAACTATGGCTACACCTTC. Translating gives CASSQVNSNYGYTF.

This clonotype was detected a few times. The chain employs TRBV9 and TRBJ1-2; TRBD1 aligns across 7 bases. This CDR3 has 16 residues. Looked up from germline, CDR1 is SGDLS and CDR2 is YYNGEE. V dropped 3 bases and J dropped 5; count of bases not matched to a gene: 13. The CDR3 DNA is TGTGCCAGCAGCGGAGGTTCCGGGACAGCCAATTATGGCTACACCTTC. This translates into CASSGGSGTANYGYTF.

The V gene is TRBV18, the J gene TRBJ2-1; TRBD1 matches at 11 bases. V dropped 6 bases and J dropped 3; count of bases not matched to a gene: 7. Germline CDR1 reads KGHSH; CDR2 reads LQKENI. The CDR3 length is 16 residues. The CDR3, as DNA: TGTGCCAGCTCCCCTCCGGGACAGGGGGTCTACAATGAGCAGTTCTTC. Its translation: CASSPPGQGVYNEQFF.

The chain couples TRBV6-6 to TRBJ1-2; 7 bases fit TRBD1. Germline trimming cut 2 bases from V and 6 bases from J; bases unmatched to any gene: 3. Per germline, CDR1 MNHNY and CDR2 SVGAGI (reference sequence). CDR3 size: 13 residues. This chain's CDR3 is CASSYGDRDGYTF. The CDR3, as DNA: TGTGCCAGCAGTTACGGCGACAGGGATGGCTACACCTTC.

V and J are TRBV20-1 and TRBJ2-1, with TRBD1 matching 10 bases. Unmatched junction bases numbered 13, after V lost 4 bases and J lost 13 bases. Germline-derived CDR1 and CDR2 are DFQATT and SNEGSKA (reference sequence). This CDR3 is 14 amino acids long. The CDR3 loop is CSATPDRGSETQFF. In DNA, the CDR3 is TGCAGTGCTACACCGGACAGGGGGTCAGAGACCCAGTTCTTC.

The rearrangement links TRBV7-8 to TRBJ2-5; the match to TRBD1 covers 9 bases. The germline V gene encodes CDR1 SGHVS and CDR2 FQNEAQ. V was clipped by 3 bases and J by 11 bases; unmatched bases: 34. The CDR3 spans 22 residues. As DNA, the CDR3 is TGTGCCAGCAGCTTTTCCGGGACAGGGTTAACTCGTCCTGGACAATCGGGGAATGAGCAGTACTTC. Protein product: CASSFSGTGLTRPGQSGNEQYF.

About this clonotype: One end of the junction fails to match germline, which may point to a read error. The J gene is TRBJ2-5, the V gene TRBV12-3 or TRBV12-4; 7 bases match TRBD2. This CDR3 is built from 14 residues. CDR3 in DNA: TGTGTCAGCAGGACCGAGGCAGGCCCGCGGGAGCAGTACTTC. Residues: CVSRTEAGPREQYF.

The V gene is TRBV6-1, the J gene TRBJ2-7; TRBD2 agrees at 7 bases. J was trimmed by 2 bases and V by 3 bases; bases with no gene match: 7. CDR1 and CDR2 from the germline V gene are MNHNS and SASEGT. This CDR3 is built from 15 residues. The CDR3 here is CASSEGGASAYEQYF. CDR3 coding DNA: TGTGCCAGCAGTGAGGGAGGGGCCAGCGCCTACGAGCAGTACTTC.

In the case of this clonotype: The junction does not match germline at one end; this may be a read error. The chain carries TRBV5-1 and TRBJ1-5, with a possible D match to TRBD1 (5 bases). The CDR3 is 14 amino acids. Germline V gene data show CDR1 as SGHRS and CDR2 as YFSETQ. The CDR3 sequence is CASSPGDSNRPQHF. DNA for the CDR3: TGCGCCAGCAGTCCGGGGGATAGCAATCGGCCCCAGCATTTT.

This clonotype was detected only a few times. V and J are TRBV2 and TRBJ1-5, with TRBD1 identical over 7 bases. The CDR3 is made up of 15 amino acids. V lost 3 bases and J lost 5; bases outside the gene matches: 7. Germline V gene sequence: CDR1 SNHLY, CDR2 FYNNEI. The CDR3 spells CASSEGGQTYQPQHF. The CDR3 DNA sequence: TGTGCCAGCAGTGAGGGGGGACAGACTTATCAGCCCCAGCATTTT.

The rearrangement uses TRBV12-3 or TRBV12-4 and TRBJ2-3, with D maybe TRBD1 (6 bases). Trimming shortened V by 1 base and J by 4 bases, and 18 bases separated the two germline ends. The CDR3 is 17 amino acids. CDR3 sequence (DNA): TGTGCCAGCAGTTTAGGGAGAGGGGGAGTAGTACCAGATACGCAGTATTTT. Translation: CASSLGRGGVVPDTQYF.

Concerning this clonotype: Sequence at one end of the junction differs from germline and may be a read error. This chain links TRBV20-1 with TRBJ1-1; weak D call: TRBD1 (6 bases). The CDR3 sequence is 15 residues long. Per germline, CDR1 DFQATT and CDR2 SNEGSKA (reference sequence). CDR3 sequence (DNA): TGCAGTGCTAGTGAACAGGGCTTGGTGAACACCGAAGCTTTCTTT. Encoded protein: CSASEQGLVNTEAFF.

This clonotype was observed a few times. The chain combines TRBV12-3 or TRBV12-4 with TRBJ2-7; the match to TRBD2 covers 12 bases. This CDR3 has 14 amino acids. Trimming removed 4 bases from V and 8 bases from J; junction bases left unmatched: 6. The CDR3 DNA sequence: TGTGCCAGCAGTTCCTGGACTAGCGGGGTACAGCAGTACTTC. Translated, it gives CASSSWTSGVQQYF.

This clonotype was detected a few times. The chain employs TRBV9 and TRBJ1-2, with 9 bases that match TRBD1. J lost 5 bases, V lost 4 bases, and 9 bases had no gene match. Germline V gene lookup returns CDR1 SGDLS and CDR2 YYNGEE. The CDR3 is 15 amino acids. As DNA, the CDR3 is TGTGCCAGCAGCCCATCGACAGGGGGTCTTTATGGCTACACCTTC. This encodes CASSPSTGGLYGYTF.

The V call is TRBV14, the J call TRBJ2-5; either TRBD1 or TRBD2 may fit D (5 bases each). Germline CDR1 is SGHDN and CDR2 is FVKESK. The CDR3 runs to 17 residues. V gave up 1 base and J gave up 1 base, with 16 bases separating them. CDR3: CASSQARGIISQETQYF. CDR3 in DNA: TGTGCCAGCAGCCAAGCGAGGGGCATTATCTCCCAAGAGACCCAGTACTTC.

The chain joins TRBV10-3 to TRBJ1-1; TRBD1 might be the D (6 bases). Germline V gene sequence: CDR1 ENHRY, CDR2 SYGVKD. V was trimmed by 7 bases and J by 2 bases, leaving 11 bases between them. There are 13 residues in the CDR3. CDR3: CAIKRGSNTEAFF. The CDR3 nucleotides are TGTGCCATCAAAAGGGGGTCAAACACTGAAGCTTTCTTT.

This chain links TRBV9 with TRBJ2-3; TRBD2 is a possible D gene (5 bases). The V end lost 7 bases, the J end lost 2 bases, and 14 bases lay between the germline ends. This CDR3 region has 14 residues. Germline V lookup: CDR1 SGDLS, CDR2 YYNGEE. The CDR3, as DNA: TGTGCCAGCTCCGCAAGCGGCTTCACAGATACGCAGTATTTT. Encoded protein: CASSASGFTDTQYF.